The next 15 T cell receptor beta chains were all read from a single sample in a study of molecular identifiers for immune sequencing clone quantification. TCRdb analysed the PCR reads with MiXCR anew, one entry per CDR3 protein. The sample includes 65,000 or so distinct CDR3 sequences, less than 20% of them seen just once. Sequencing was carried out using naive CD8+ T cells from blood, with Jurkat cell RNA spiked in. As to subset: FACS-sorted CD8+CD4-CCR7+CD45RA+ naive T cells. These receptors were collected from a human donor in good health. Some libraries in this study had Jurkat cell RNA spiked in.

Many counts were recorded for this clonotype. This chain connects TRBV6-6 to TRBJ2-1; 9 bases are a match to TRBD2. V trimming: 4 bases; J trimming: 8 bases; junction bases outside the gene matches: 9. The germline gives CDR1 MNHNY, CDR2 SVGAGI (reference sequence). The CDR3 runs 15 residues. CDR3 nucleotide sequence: TGTGCCAGCAGTTCCGGGACTAGCAGCCCCCATGAGCAGTTCTTC. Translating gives CASSSGTSSPHEQFF.

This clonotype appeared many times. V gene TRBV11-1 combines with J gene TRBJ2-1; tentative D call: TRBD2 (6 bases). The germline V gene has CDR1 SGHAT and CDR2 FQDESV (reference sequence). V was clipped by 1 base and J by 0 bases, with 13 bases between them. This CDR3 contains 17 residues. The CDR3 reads CASSLGDFTFSYNEQFF. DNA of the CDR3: TGTGCCAGCAGCTTAGGGGACTTCACATTCTCCTACAATGAGCAGTTCTTC. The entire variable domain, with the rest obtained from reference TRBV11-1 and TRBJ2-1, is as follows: EAEVAQSPRYKITEKSQAVAFWCDPISGHATLYWYRQILGQGPELLVQFQDESVVDDSQLPKDRFSAERLKGVDSTLKIQPAELGDSAMYLCASSLGDFTFSYNEQFFGPGTRLTVL.

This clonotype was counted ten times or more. The CDR3 bases are TGTGCCAGCAGTTTTTATTCTAGCGGCACAGATACGCAGTATTTT. Protein sequence: CASSFYSSGTDTQYF. This chain connects TRBV27 to TRBJ2-3; D might be TRBD2 (6 bases). Trimming left V 3 bases short and J 1 base short, with 11 bases between. Germline assignment: CDR1 MNHEY and CDR2 SMNVEV (reference sequence). The CDR3 length is 15 residues.

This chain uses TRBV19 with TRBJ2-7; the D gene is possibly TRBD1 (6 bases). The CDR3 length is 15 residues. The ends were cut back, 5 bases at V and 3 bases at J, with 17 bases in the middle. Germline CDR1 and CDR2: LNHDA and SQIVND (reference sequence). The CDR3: CASSGEGHNHYEQYF. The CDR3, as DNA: TGTGCCAGTAGTGGTGAGGGACACAACCACTACGAGCAGTACTTC.

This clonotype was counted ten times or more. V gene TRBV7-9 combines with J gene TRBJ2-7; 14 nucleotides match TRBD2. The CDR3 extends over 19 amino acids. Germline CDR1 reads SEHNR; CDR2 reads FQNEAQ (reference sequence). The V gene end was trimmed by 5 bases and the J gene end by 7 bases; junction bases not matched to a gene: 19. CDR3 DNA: TGTGCCAGCAGCCCCACCGGGACTAGCGGGAGTTTGGGGCTACGAGAGCAGTACTTC. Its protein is CASSPTGTSGSLGLREQYF.

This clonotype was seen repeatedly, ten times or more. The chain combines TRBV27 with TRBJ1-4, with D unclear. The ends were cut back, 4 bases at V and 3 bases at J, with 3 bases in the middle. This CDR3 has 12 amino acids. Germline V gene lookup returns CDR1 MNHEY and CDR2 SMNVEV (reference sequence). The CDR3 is CASSSPNEKLFF. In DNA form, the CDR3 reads TGTGCCAGCAGTTCCCCTAATGAAAAACTGTTTTTT.

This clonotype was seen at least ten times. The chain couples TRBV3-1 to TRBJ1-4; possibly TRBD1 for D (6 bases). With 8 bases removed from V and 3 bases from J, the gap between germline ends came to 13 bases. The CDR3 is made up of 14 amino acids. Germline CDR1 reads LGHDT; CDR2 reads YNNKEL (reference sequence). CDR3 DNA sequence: TGTGCCAGCCAATCGGGGGCAGCTAATGAAAAACTGTTTTTT. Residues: CASQSGAANEKLFF.

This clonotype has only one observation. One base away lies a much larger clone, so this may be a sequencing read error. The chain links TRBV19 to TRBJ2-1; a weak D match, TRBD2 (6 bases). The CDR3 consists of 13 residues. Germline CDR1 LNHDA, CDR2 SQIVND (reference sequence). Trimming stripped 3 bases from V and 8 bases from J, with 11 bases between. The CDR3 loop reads CASSIRRGDEQFF. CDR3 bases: TGTGCCAGTAGTATTCGGCGGGGAGATGAGCAGTTCTTC.

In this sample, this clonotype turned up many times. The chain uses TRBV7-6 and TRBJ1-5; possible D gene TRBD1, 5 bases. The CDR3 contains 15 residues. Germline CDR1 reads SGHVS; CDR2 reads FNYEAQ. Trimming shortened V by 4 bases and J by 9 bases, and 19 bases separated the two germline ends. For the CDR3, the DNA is TGTGCCAGCAGCTCTAGGGGTGGGGGACTCGGGCCCCAGCATTTT. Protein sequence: CASSSRGGGLGPQHF.

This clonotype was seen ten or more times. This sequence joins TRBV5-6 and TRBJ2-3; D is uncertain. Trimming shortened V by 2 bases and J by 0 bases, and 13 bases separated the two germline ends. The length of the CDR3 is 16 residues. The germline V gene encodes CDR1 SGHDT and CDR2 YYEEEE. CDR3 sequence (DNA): TGTGCCAGCAGCTTTTTTCGTCTTACTAGCACAGATACGCAGTATTTT. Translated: CASSFFRLTSTDTQYF.

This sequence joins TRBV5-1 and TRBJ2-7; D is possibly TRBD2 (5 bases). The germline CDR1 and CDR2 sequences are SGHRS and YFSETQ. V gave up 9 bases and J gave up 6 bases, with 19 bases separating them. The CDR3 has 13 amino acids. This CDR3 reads CATSPSGPTEQYF. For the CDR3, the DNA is TGCGCCACCTCTCCCAGCGGTCCTACCGAGCAGTACTTC.

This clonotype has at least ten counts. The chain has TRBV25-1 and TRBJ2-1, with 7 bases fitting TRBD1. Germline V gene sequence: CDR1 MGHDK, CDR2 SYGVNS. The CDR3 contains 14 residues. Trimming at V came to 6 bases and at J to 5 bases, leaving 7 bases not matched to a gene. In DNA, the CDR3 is TGTGCCAGCAGCCGCTGGGACAGTGACAATGAGCAGTTCTTC. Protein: CASSRWDSDNEQFF.

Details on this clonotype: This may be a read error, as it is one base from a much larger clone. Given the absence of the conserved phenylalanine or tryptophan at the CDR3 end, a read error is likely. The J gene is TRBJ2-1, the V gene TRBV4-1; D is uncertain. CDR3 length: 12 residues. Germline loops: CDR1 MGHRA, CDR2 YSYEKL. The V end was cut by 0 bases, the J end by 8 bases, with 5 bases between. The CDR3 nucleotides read TGCGCCAGCAGCCAAGAACGAGATGAGCAGTTCCTC. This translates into CASSQERDEQFL.

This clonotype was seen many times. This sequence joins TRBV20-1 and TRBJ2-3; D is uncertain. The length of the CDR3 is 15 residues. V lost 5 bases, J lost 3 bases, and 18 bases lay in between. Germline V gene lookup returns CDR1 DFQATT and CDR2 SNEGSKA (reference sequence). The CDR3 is CSADKTPSGTDTQYF. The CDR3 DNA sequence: TGCAGTGCTGATAAGACCCCTTCTGGGACAGATACGCAGTATTTT.

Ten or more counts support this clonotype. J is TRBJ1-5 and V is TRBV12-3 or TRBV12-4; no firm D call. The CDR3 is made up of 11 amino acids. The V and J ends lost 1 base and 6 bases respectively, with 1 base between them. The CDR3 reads CASSLGQPQHF. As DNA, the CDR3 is TGTGCCAGCAGTTTAGGTCAGCCCCAGCATTTT.